The rows below give T cell receptor beta chains drawn from one sample of a study of T-cell memory formation after mild COVID-19. TCRdb re-called the 5' RACE reads through MiXCR, storing one row per CDR3 protein. The sample holds about 610,000 distinct CDR3 sequences, around a sixth seen once. The specimen sequenced was PBMCs or a T cell subset sorted from them (not recorded which). The origin of the receptors is an adult woman who had mild COVID-19 (a few samples of this study predate the infection). Cell type and time point are not known. Each CDR3 is given with its conserved first and last residue. The D gene is left open where the match is weak.

j_call	v_call	d_call	cdr3_aa
TRBJ1-3	TRBV7-2	-	CASSLGARHSGNTIYF
TRBJ2-7	TRBV20-1	TRBD1	CSARDLGQGAISYEQYF
TRBJ2-7	TRBV12-3/TRBV12-4	-	CASSLFLGPYEQYF
TRBJ2-4	TRBV5-5	TRBD1	CASSLGSPLDRDRGAVVQYF
TRBJ2-3	TRBV3-1	TRBD2	CASSQYAQTSGGTDTQYF
TRBJ2-2	TRBV3-1	-	CASSQEPGIGSGELFF
TRBJ2-2	TRBV11-2	TRBD2	CASSPTEREVTGELFF
TRBJ2-2	TRBV6-4	-	CASSDQDGTGELFF
TRBJ2-1	TRBV9	TRBD2	CASSDSGGEINEQFF
TRBJ2-1	TRBV4-3	-	CASSQDGADFDNEQFF
TRBJ2-1	TRBV27	-	CASSRLGARDNEQFF
TRBJ2-7	TRBV19	-	CASSPHEQYF
TRBJ1-1	TRBV29-1	-	CSVEGAGSNTEAFF
TRBJ1-5	TRBV5-1	-	CASSLGLSGNQPQHF
TRBJ1-1	TRBV10-3	-	CAISGLPSTEAFF
TRBJ1-5	TRBV6-5	-	CASSFDFGQPQHF
TRBJ2-5	TRBV7-9	TRBD1	CASSETGQGIF
TRBJ2-1	TRBV5-1	TRBD1	CASSRSGTGVNEQFF
TRBJ2-7	TRBV18	TRBD2	CASTRLAGLDEQYF
TRBJ2-3	TRBV7-9	-	CAISLRMSTDTQYF
TRBJ2-7	TRBV7-9	-	CASSFSPGERYEQYF
TRBJ2-3	TRBV14	-	CASSQGVGPSTDTQYF
TRBJ2-7	TRBV4-3	-	CASSHIFGGEQYF
TRBJ2-2	TRBV29-1	-	CSVIWADYTGELFF
TRBJ2-5	TRBV28	-	CASSRGNEETQYF
TRBJ2-7	TRBV6-5	-	CASSYRRGRGEQYF
TRBJ2-4	TRBV24-1	-	CATSDFSGDGIQYF
TRBJ1-2	TRBV5-1	TRBD1	CASSLRGRDGGYTF
TRBJ2-3	TRBV6-2/TRBV6-3	TRBD2	CASTVAGDGTDTQYF
TRBJ2-5	TRBV29-1	TRBD2	CSVGGLVVRETQYF
TRBJ1-1	TRBV6-2/TRBV6-3	-	CASSYGKGHLNTEAFF
TRBJ2-1	TRBV7-6	TRBD2	CASSYGGGAPNEQFF
TRBJ1-1	TRBV6-5	-	CASSRTGVRISTEAFF
TRBJ2-2	TRBV7-2	-	CASSLGTTTGELFF
TRBJ2-2	TRBV18	-	CASSPRALTNTGELFF
TRBJ2-4	TRBV21-1	-	CASVDYDTEAKNIQYF
TRBJ2-7	TRBV5-1	TRBD1	CASSLARQGVSEQYF
TRBJ2-2	TRBV29-1	-	CSVGHPGTSTGELFF
TRBJ2-7	TRBV6-5	-	CASSLFKPPYEQYF
TRBJ2-7	TRBV23-1	-	CASSHVTVSYEQYF
TRBJ2-1	TRBV29-1	-	CSVDGLGNEQFF
TRBJ2-7	TRBV6-2/TRBV6-3	-	CASRDVNYEQYF
TRBJ1-6	TRBV27	-	CASRALWGGLDSPLHF
TRBJ1-2	TRBV5-1	-	CASSLGEAGYGYTF
TRBJ2-1	TRBV6-5	TRBD1	CASSKGQGLSSEQFF
TRBJ2-3	TRBV5-1	-	CASSLAWQNTDTQYF